This TCR beta chain derives from a study of OX40 agonist ivuxolimab in advanced cancers. Looking at the study overall: Intravenous ivuxolimab was administered to patients every 2 weeks at 0.01 to 10 mg/kg. Prior anti-PD-1, anti-PD-L1 or anti-CTLA-4 therapy did not bar entry, and approximately 40% had some. General study points: Dose levels from 0.1 to 3.0 mg/kg saw CD4+ and CD8+ blood T cells expand clonally by week 6. There were also nonresponders showing low normalized T-cell clonal expansion.

To note about this clone: Its antigen is still unknown.

Libraries were prepared by immunoSEQ multiplex PCR; TCRdb keeps only in-frame clonotypes and omits some of them. The table has some 98,000 clones, 90% to 95% seen once; the top ten hold around 0.25%. CDR1 is MDHEN, CDR2 SYDVKM, per germline. Trimming pared 8 bases from V and 4 bases from J, leaving 11 bases between. The CDR3 has 12 amino acids. Sequencing was performed on CD4+ or CD8+ T cells sorted from blood, taken in a trial of the OX40 agonist ivuxolimab. The rearrangement links TRBV28 to TRBJ1-2, with D uncertain. This TCR came from an adult with an advanced solid tumor such as melanoma, head and neck, liver or kidney cancer. Here the CDR3 DNA reads TGTGCCAGCGTCAGCAGCTTCTATGGCTACACCTTC. Protein sequence: CASVSSFYGYTF.